One and the same sample provided the 20 T cell receptor beta chains below, sequenced in a study of OX40 agonist ivuxolimab in advanced cancers. The method was immunoSEQ multiplex PCR; TCRdb's version includes in-frame clones alone and lacks a portion of them. In the table there are approximately 90,000 clones, roughly nine tenths of which are singletons. The sample was CD4+ or CD8+ T cells sorted from blood, taken in a trial of the OX40 agonist ivuxolimab. These receptors were taken from an adult with an advanced solid tumor such as melanoma, head and neck, liver or kidney cancer.

This chain joins TRBV18 and TRBJ2-5; D remains ambiguous. V lost 3 bases and J lost 2, with 13 bases in between. CDR1 is KGHSH, CDR2 LQKENI, per germline. This CDR3 comprises 15 residues. The CDR3 coding sequence is TGTGCCAGCTCACCTTCTTCGCAGGTTCAAGAGACCCAGTACTTC. Translated, it gives CASSPSSQVQETQYF.

This chain links TRBV9 with TRBJ1-2; maybe TRBD1 (6 bases). The CDR3 runs 14 residues. In germline, CDR1 is SGDLS, CDR2 YYNGEE. Trimming stripped 3 bases from V and 6 bases from J, with 15 bases between. The CDR3: CASSAQGVVHGYTF. The CDR3 nucleotides are TGTGCCAGCAGCGCACAGGGAGTGGTCCATGGCTACACCTTC.

The chain has TRBV29-1 and TRBJ2-3, with a possible D match to TRBD2 (6 bases). CDR3 size: 12 residues. Trimming stripped 6 bases from V and 2 bases from J, with 9 bases between. CDR1 and CDR2 (germline): SQVTM, ANQGSEA. CDR3 bases: TGCAGCGTGGGGCGGGACACAGATACGCAGTATTTT. Translation gives CSVGRDTDTQYF.

Only one count was recorded for this clone. The genes are TRBV18 and TRBJ2-7, with D hard to call. The CDR3 runs 15 residues. Germline V CDR1 and CDR2: KGHSH, LQKENI. Trimming took 0 bases from V and 6 from J, leaving 15 bases between them. As DNA, the CDR3 is TGTGCCAGCTCACCACCGGGCTTGGCGAGCGCCGAGCAGTACTTC. As protein: CASSPPGLASAEQYF.

The chain links TRBV5-4 to TRBJ2-5, with 9 bases aligning to TRBD2. Germline CDR1 and CDR2: SGHNT and YYREEE (reference sequence). V lost 4 bases, J lost 0 bases, and 7 bases stayed unmatched. This CDR3 spans 16 amino acids. CDR3 in DNA: TGTGCCAGCAGCCGCCGAACTAGCGGGTACCAAGAGACCCAGTACTTC. Translated: CASSRRTSGYQETQYF.

The J gene is TRBJ2-1, the V gene TRBV18, with 7 bases aligning to TRBD2. CDR3 size: 14 residues. With V trimmed by 3 bases and J by 5 bases, 4 bases remained unmatched. Germline V gene lookup returns CDR1 KGHSH and CDR2 LQKENI. This CDR3 is CASSPPSGNNEQFF. The CDR3 nucleotides are TGTGCCAGCTCACCGCCCAGCGGGAACAATGAGCAGTTCTTC.

The V and J genes are TRBV4-1 and TRBJ2-1; 8 bases fit TRBD2. The J segment lost 3 bases and the V segment lost 4 bases, leaving 11 bases of the junction unmatched. In germline, CDR1 is MGHRA, CDR2 YSYEKL. The CDR3 spans 17 residues. CDR3 DNA sequence: TGCGCCAGCAGCCGGGGTGTGTTGCGGGGGGACTACAATGAGCAGTTCTTC. It is translated as CASSRGVLRGDYNEQFF.

V is TRBV28 and J is TRBJ1-3; D gene ambiguous. The CDR3 consists of 14 residues. The germline V gene encodes CDR1 MDHEN and CDR2 SYDVKM. V was shortened by 5 bases and J by 7 bases, with 15 bases between the two germline ends. The CDR3, as DNA: TGTGCCAGCAGTACCCCCCAGTTTGGGAACACCATATATTTT. As protein: CASSTPQFGNTIYF.

The chain is built from TRBV2 and TRBJ1-1; 8 nucleotides align to TRBD1. V dropped 4 bases and J dropped 1; count of bases not matched to a gene: 5. The CDR3 spans 15 residues. The germline V gene has CDR1 SNHLY and CDR2 FYNNEI. The CDR3 here is CASSGTGTGNTEAFF. The CDR3, as DNA: TGTGCCAGCAGTGGAACCGGGACAGGGAACACTGAAGCTTTCTTT.

The chain recombines TRBV7-9 with TRBJ2-5, with unresolved D. The J call may be wrong; the DNA end is better matched by TRBJ2-7. This CDR3 has 15 amino acids. CDR1 is SEHNR and CDR2 is FQNEAQ in the germline V gene (reference sequence). Here the CDR3 reads CASSLRAETTYEQYF. The CDR3 region has the DNA TGTGCCAGCAGCTTACGGGCGGAGACGACCTACGAGCAGTACTTC.

This chain uses TRBV18 with TRBJ1-5; maybe TRBD1 (5 bases). The germline CDR1 and CDR2 sequences are KGHSH and LQKENI. Trimming removed 0 bases from V and 5 bases from J, with 8 bases in between. The CDR3 length is 14 residues. The CDR3 spells CASSPPGRDQPQHF. DNA of the CDR3: TGTGCCAGCTCACCACCGGGACGGGATCAGCCCCAGCATTTT. Complete variable domain (other parts from reference TRBV18 and TRBJ1-5): NAGVMQNPRHLVRRRGQEARLRCSPMKGHSHVYWYRQLPEEGLKFMVYLQKENIIDESGMPKERFSAEFPKEGPSILRIQQVVRGDSAAYFCASSPPGRDQPQHFGDGTRLSIL.

The V gene is TRBV11-3, the J gene TRBJ2-5, with 8 bases matching TRBD1. The CDR3 runs 14 residues. CDR1 SGHNT and CDR2 YENEEA come from the germline V gene. V was pared by 5 bases and J by 4 bases, with 6 bases of the junction left unmatched. CDR3 in DNA: TGTGCCAGCAGCCCCGACAGGGGATCAGAGACCCAGTACTTC. This gives the protein CASSPDRGSETQYF.

The gene calls are TRBV30 and TRBJ1-4; 8 bases align to TRBD1. V was clipped by 2 bases and J by 3 bases; unmatched bases: 11. Germline V CDR1 and CDR2: GTSNPN, SVGIG (reference sequence). The length of the CDR3 is 17 residues. CDR3 in amino acids: CAWSKWTGRRANEKLFF. CDR3 in DNA: TGTGCCTGGAGTAAATGGACAGGGAGGCGGGCTAATGAAAAACTGTTTTTT.

The chain is built from TRBV28 and TRBJ1-5; a weak D match, TRBD1 (5 bases). The CDR3 spans 13 residues. V lost 5 bases and J 4 bases, leaving 9 bases between the germline ends. Germline CDR1 and CDR2: MDHEN and SYDVKM. Here the CDR3 DNA reads TGTGCCAGCAGTGGGGGGAGAAATCAGCCCCAGCATTTT. This codes for CASSGGRNQPQHF.

V is TRBV19 and J is TRBJ1-4, with 7 bases fitting TRBD1. J was trimmed by 5 bases and V by 5 bases; bases with no gene match: 5. Germline CDR1 is LNHDA and CDR2 is SQIVND (reference sequence). This CDR3 has 14 amino acids. As DNA, the CDR3 is TGTGCCAGTAGTGCTGGGACAGACAATGAAAAACTGTTTTTT. Encoded protein: CASSAGTDNEKLFF.

The gene calls are TRBV6-6 and TRBJ2-5; 14 nucleotides match TRBD2. The CDR3 extends over 16 amino acids. V lost 8 bases to trimming and J lost 3 bases; unmatched junction nucleotides: 8. From germline, CDR1 is MNHNY and CDR2 SVGAGI (reference sequence). CDR3 amino acids: CASGGLAGVRKETQYF. The CDR3, as DNA: TGTGCCAGCGGGGGACTAGCGGGAGTAAGGAAAGAGACCCAGTACTTC.

The chain joins TRBV7-9 to TRBJ2-2; 9 nucleotides match TRBD2. Germline V lookup: CDR1 SEHNR, CDR2 FQNEAQ (reference sequence). After removal of 5 bases from V and 5 bases from J, the junction contained 12 bases not matched to a gene. The CDR3 consists of 17 residues. Written as DNA, the CDR3 is TGTGCCAGCAGCGATCCCTGGCGGGGGGGCCTAACCGGGGAGCTGTTTTTT. This gives the protein CASSDPWRGGLTGELFF.

The chain has TRBV28 and TRBJ1-4; 9 positions agree with TRBD1. This CDR3 spans 13 amino acids. Unmatched junction bases numbered 6, after V lost 8 bases and J lost 8 bases. CDR1 MDHEN and CDR2 SYDVKM come from the germline V gene. CDR3 sequence (DNA): TGTGCCAGCCTGACAGGGGGAAACGAAAAACTGTTTTTT. Translated: CASLTGGNEKLFF.

This clone occurred once. This CDR3 reads CASSLQAGGPGEQYF. CDR3 DNA sequence: TGTGCCAGCAGTTTACAAGCGGGAGGGCCAGGTGAGCAGTACTTC. This chain connects TRBV28 to TRBJ2-7; TRBD2 matches at 10 bases. The CDR3 totals 15 residues. Germline CDR1 is MDHEN and CDR2 is SYDVKM. V was pared by 2 bases and J by 7 bases, with 8 bases of the junction left unmatched.

V is TRBV11-2 and J is TRBJ2-2; D unclear. The CDR3 length is 13 residues. V was trimmed by 5 bases and J by 5 bases, leaving 9 bases between them. CDR1 and CDR2 from the germline V gene are SGHAT and FQNNGV. CDR3 amino acids: CASSLRWTGELFF. The CDR3 DNA sequence: TGTGCCAGCAGCCTAAGGTGGACCGGGGAGCTGTTTTTT.